The 16 T cell receptor beta chains below all came from one sample that was sequenced in a study of cytomegalovirus exposure and HLA in healthy donors. Measured with immunoSEQ multiplex PCR; TCRdb has only the in-frame clones, and not every one. The sample shows some 210,000 clones, around 86% of them seen only once. The sequenced material came from PBMCs. These receptors were taken from a woman under 30 in good health and CMV-seropositive.

This chain joins TRBV27 and TRBJ2-1, with 13 bases aligning to TRBD2. Germline V lookup: CDR1 MNHEY, CDR2 SMNVEV (reference sequence). The V segment lost 8 bases and the J segment 11 bases; nucleotides outside the gene matches: 6. This CDR3 is 13 amino acids long. CDR3 sequence: CASQGTSGIKQFF. The CDR3 DNA reads TGTGCCAGCCAGGGGACTAGCGGGATAAAGCAGTTCTTC.

The chain couples TRBV5-1 to TRBJ2-5; 8 bases align to TRBD1. This CDR3 contains 17 residues. V was pared by 4 bases and J by 1 base, with 12 bases of the junction left unmatched. Germline CDR1 SGHRS, CDR2 YFSETQ. The CDR3 bases are TGCGCCAGCAGCCCATTGGCCGGGACAGGAGGCCAAGAGACCCAGTACTTC. This gives the protein CASSPLAGTGGQETQYF.

This clone was picked up one time. The rearrangement links TRBV27 to TRBJ2-7, with D possibly being TRBD1 (6 bases). V lost 2 bases to trimming and J lost 6 bases, with 11 bases between them. The CDR3 is 13 amino acids. Germline loops: CDR1 MNHEY, CDR2 SMNVEV (reference sequence). Here the CDR3 DNA reads TGTGCCAGCAGTTTAACAGGGATCAGCGAGCAGTACTTC. This sequence encodes CASSLTGISEQYF.

The chain joins TRBV18 to TRBJ2-1; TRBD2 matches at 14 bases. Per the germline V gene, CDR1 is KGHSH and CDR2 is LQKENI. The CDR3 totals 15 residues. With V trimmed by 4 bases and J by 7 bases, 3 bases remained unmatched. For the CDR3, the DNA is TGTGCCAGCTCACTGGGACTAGCGGGAGAAAATGAGCAGTTCTTC. The encoded protein is CASSLGLAGENEQFF.

The chain combines TRBV7-8 with TRBJ2-1; D is possibly TRBD2 (6 bases). The germline CDR1 and CDR2 sequences are SGHVS and FQNEAQ. V gave up 0 bases and J gave up 6 bases, with 9 bases separating them. The CDR3 length is 14 residues. The CDR3 DNA sequence: TGTGCCAGCAGCTTAGCTGCAGCGGGCAATGAGCAGTTCTTC. This translates into CASSLAAAGNEQFF.

The chain carries TRBV7-2 and TRBJ1-3; 7 nucleotides agree with TRBD1. Germline CDR1 and CDR2: SGHTA and FQGNSA. Losses at the gene ends were 8 bases for V and 0 bases for J; bases not matched to a gene: 10. The CDR3 loop spans 16 amino acids. In DNA, the CDR3 is TGTGCCAGCGGGTGGACAGGCGGCCTCTCTGGAAACACCATATATTTT. Protein sequence: CASGWTGGLSGNTIYF.

The chain recombines TRBV16 with TRBJ1-4; D remains ambiguous. The CDR3 is made up of 15 amino acids. The germline V and J ends were trimmed by 4 bases and 5 bases, with 14 bases remaining between them. CDR1 and CDR2 (germline): KGHSY, FQNENV. The CDR3 bases are TGTGCCAGCAGCCTACGGAGTGAGGCCAATGAAAAACTGTTTTTT. This translates into CASSLRSEANEKLFF.

This clone was seen just once. The rearrangement uses TRBV29-1 and TRBJ2-5, with D possibly being TRBD1 (6 bases). Germline assignment: CDR1 SQVTM and CDR2 ANQGSEA. The CDR3 has 14 amino acids. V was shortened by 4 bases and J by 2 bases, with 14 bases between the two germline ends. This CDR3 reads CSVVPRGGQETQYF. For the CDR3, the DNA is TGCAGCGTTGTTCCTAGAGGGGGACAAGAGACCCAGTACTTC.

A single count supports this clone. Distinct nucleotide sequences in the sample also encode this CDR3. This rearrangement joins TRBV28 to TRBJ2-7; no definite D call. V was cut by 6 bases and J by 0 bases, with 3 bases left in between. The CDR3 runs to 11 residues. Germline V lookup: CDR1 MDHEN, CDR2 SYDVKM. The CDR3 coding sequence is TGTGCCAGCAGCCGCTCCTACGAGCAGTACTTC. Translated: CASSRSYEQYF.

The rearrangement links TRBV5-4 to TRBJ1-1; D remains ambiguous. Germline lookup yields CDR1 SGHNT and CDR2 YYREEE (reference sequence). V was pared by 0 bases and J by 2 bases, with 8 bases between. The CDR3 covers 14 residues. The CDR3, as DNA: TGTGCCAGCAGCTTGGGGGCTGGTAACACTGAAGCTTTCTTT. It translates to CASSLGAGNTEAFF.

This chain links TRBV11-2 with TRBJ2-2, with 9 bases that match TRBD1. The CDR3 is 18 residues long. J was trimmed by 4 bases and V by 4 bases; bases with no gene match: 13. Germline loops: CDR1 SGHAT, CDR2 FQNNGV. The CDR3 reads CASSSLRGGQGSTGELFF. The CDR3 DNA sequence: TGTGCCAGCAGCTCATTACGTGGGGGACAGGGTAGCACCGGGGAGCTGTTTTTT.

This clone was seen a few times. The chain carries TRBV6-1 and TRBJ2-7; D gene ambiguous. Germline V lookup: CDR1 MNHNS, CDR2 SASEGT. This CDR3 is built from 11 residues. V lost 10 bases, J lost 5 bases, and 12 bases lay in between. CDR3 sequence (DNA): TGTGCCACCCGGCAGGTCGACGAGCAGTACTTC. Protein product: CATRQVDEQYF.

The V gene is TRBV2, the J gene TRBJ2-7; 11 bases are a match to TRBD1. J was trimmed by 6 bases and V by 3 bases; bases with no gene match: 10. Germline-derived CDR1 and CDR2 are SNHLY and FYNNEI. This CDR3 comprises 16 residues. As DNA, the CDR3 is TGTGCCAGCAGTGAGAGTCTGGACAGGGGGCTCGCCGAGCAGTACTTC. Translation gives CASSESLDRGLAEQYF.

Only one count was recorded for this clone. The chain carries TRBV30 and TRBJ2-7, with 9 bases lining up with TRBD1. This CDR3 is 12 amino acids long. From germline, CDR1 is GTSNPN and CDR2 SVGIG (reference sequence). CDR3 residues: CAAGTGTYEQYF. Written as DNA, the CDR3 is TGTGCTGCTGGGACAGGGACCTACGAGCAGTACTTC.

The chain recombines TRBV25-1 with TRBJ1-3; D remains ambiguous. V was cut by 4 bases and J by 0 bases, with 19 bases left in between. This CDR3 comprises 18 residues. Germline V CDR1 and CDR2: MGHDK, SYGVNS. CDR3 nucleotides: TGTGCCAGCAGTGCCCCCACTACTGACGGACTCTCTGGAAACACCATATATTTT. This sequence encodes CASSAPTTDGLSGNTIYF.

CDR3 DNA sequence: TGCAGCGTTGAAGGGGGGACAGGGACCGACCAAGAGACCCAGTACTTC. Residues: CSVEGGTGTDQETQYF. The chain links TRBV29-1 to TRBJ2-5, with TRBD1 identical over 9 bases. The ends lost 1 base at V and 0 bases at J; junction bases unmatched: 6. The CDR3 totals 16 residues. Germline V gene sequence: CDR1 SQVTM, CDR2 ANQGSEA.